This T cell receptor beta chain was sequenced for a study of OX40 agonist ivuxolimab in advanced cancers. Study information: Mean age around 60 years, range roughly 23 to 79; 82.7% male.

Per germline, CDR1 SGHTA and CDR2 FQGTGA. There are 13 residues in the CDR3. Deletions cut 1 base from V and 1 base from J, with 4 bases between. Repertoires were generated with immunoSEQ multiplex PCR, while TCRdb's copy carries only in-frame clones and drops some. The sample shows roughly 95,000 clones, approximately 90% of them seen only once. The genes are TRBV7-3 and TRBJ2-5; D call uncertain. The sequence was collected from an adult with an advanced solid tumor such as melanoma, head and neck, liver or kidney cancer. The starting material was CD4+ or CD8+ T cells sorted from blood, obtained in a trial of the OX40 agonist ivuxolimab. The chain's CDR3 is CASSLMGQETQYF. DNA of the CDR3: TGTGCCAGCAGCTTAATGGGCCAAGAGACCCAGTACTTC.